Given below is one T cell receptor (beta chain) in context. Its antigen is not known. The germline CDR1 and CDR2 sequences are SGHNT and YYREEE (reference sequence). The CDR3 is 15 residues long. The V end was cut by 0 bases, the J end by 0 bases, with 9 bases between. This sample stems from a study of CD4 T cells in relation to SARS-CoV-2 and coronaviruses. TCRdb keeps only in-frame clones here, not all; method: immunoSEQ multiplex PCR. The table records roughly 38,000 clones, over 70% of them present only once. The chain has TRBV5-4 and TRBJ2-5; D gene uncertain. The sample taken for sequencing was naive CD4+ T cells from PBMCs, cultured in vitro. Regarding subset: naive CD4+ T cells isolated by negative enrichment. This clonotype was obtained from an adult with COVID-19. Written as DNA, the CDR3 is TGTGCCAGCAGCTTGGATGCCCTGTACCAAGAGACCCAGTACTTC. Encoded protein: CASSLDALYQETQYF.